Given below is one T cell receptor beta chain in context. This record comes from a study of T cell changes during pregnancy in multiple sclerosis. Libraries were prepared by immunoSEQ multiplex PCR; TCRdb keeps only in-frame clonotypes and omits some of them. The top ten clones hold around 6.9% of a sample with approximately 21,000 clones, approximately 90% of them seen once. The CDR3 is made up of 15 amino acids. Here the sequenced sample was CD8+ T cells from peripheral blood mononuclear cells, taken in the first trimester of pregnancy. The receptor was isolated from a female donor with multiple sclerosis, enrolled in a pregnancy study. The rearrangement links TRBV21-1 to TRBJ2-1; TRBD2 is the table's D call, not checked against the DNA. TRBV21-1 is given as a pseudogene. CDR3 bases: TGTGCCAGCAGCAAGACTAGCGGGAGAGTCAATGAGCAGTTCTTC. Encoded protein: CASSKTSGRVNEQFF.